What follows are 22 T cell receptor beta chains derived from one specimen sequenced in a study of blood T cell repertoires in COVID-19. Here immunoSEQ multiplex PCR was the method, and the copy in TCRdb shows in-frame clones only, minus some. This table holds 200,000 to 250,000 clones, around four fifths found once. Sequenced input: peripheral blood. These receptors originate from a woman older than 75 with COVID-19, enrolled during active disease.

V usage is TRBV30 and J usage is TRBJ2-7; possible D gene TRBD1, 5 bases. V dropped 4 bases and J dropped 6 bases, with 13 bases sitting between them. This CDR3 spans 12 amino acids. Germline-derived CDR1 and CDR2 are GTSNPN and SVGIG (reference sequence). Here the CDR3 DNA reads TGTGCCTGGAATTTAGGGGTCGGCGAGCAGTACTTC. Its translation is CAWNLGVGEQYF.

The chain links TRBV7-2 to TRBJ2-2; tentatively, D is TRBD2 (6 bases). The germline V gene encodes CDR1 SGHTA and CDR2 FQGNSA. With 10 bases removed from V and 0 bases from J, the gap between germline ends came to 12 bases. This CDR3 has 14 residues. The CDR3, as DNA: TGTGCCACCGCCCGGGGGTCGAACACCGGGGAGCTGTTTTTT. It encodes CATARGSNTGELFF. The variable domain in full, completed from reference TRBV7-2 and TRBJ2-2, reads GAGVSQSPSNKVTEKGKDVELRCDPISGHTALYWYRQSLGQGLEFLIYFQGNSAPDKSGLPSDRFSAERTGGSVSTLTIQRTQQEDSAVYLCATARGSNTGELFFGEGSRLTVL.

The V and J genes are TRBV6-5 and TRBJ1-1; D gene ambiguous. Germline V gives CDR1 MNHEY, CDR2 SVGAGI. Trimming left V 4 bases short and J 0 bases short, with 9 bases between. This CDR3 contains 14 residues. CDR3 bases: TGTGCCAGCAGTTCTAGGATCATGAACACTGAAGCTTTCTTT. Translation: CASSSRIMNTEAFF.

V usage is TRBV20-1 and J usage is TRBJ1-5, with D possibly matching TRBD1 (5 bases). The CDR3 covers 18 residues. The V gene's germline CDR1 is DFQATT and CDR2 SNEGSKA (reference sequence). V gave up 3 bases and J gave up 1 base, with 22 bases separating them. The CDR3 sequence is CSASAGWEVRKSNQPQHF. The CDR3 DNA reads TGCAGTGCTAGTGCAGGGTGGGAGGTCCGGAAGAGCAATCAGCCCCAGCATTTT.

The chain joins TRBV7-9 to TRBJ1-2; 9 bases are a match to TRBD1. The V and J ends lost 5 bases and 6 bases, in that order; junction bases with no gene match: 7. The germline gives CDR1 SEHNR, CDR2 FQNEAQ (reference sequence). The CDR3 is made up of 14 amino acids. CDR3 sequence: CASSRVDRGDGYTF. The CDR3 DNA reads TGTGCCAGCAGCCGAGTGGACAGGGGAGATGGCTACACCTTC.

The CDR3 is CASSQGALAGNEQYF. For the CDR3, the DNA is TGTGCCAGCAGCCAAGGCGCGCTAGCGGGGAACGAGCAGTACTTC. The rearrangement joins TRBV3-1 (or the pseudogene TRBV3-2) to TRBJ2-7, with 9 bases that match TRBD2. Trimming at V came to 1 base and at J to 5 bases, leaving 6 bases not matched to a gene. Germline lookup yields CDR1 LGHDT and CDR2 YNNKEL (reference sequence). The CDR3 sequence is 15 residues long.

The chain carries TRBV21-1 and TRBJ1-2; the table calls TRBD1, which could not be checked here. TRBV21-1 is classified as a pseudogene. This CDR3 contains 14 residues. The CDR3 protein is CASSRRQGSLGYTF. The CDR3 DNA reads as TGTGCCAGCAGCCGCCGACAGGGTTCACTTGGCTACACCTTC.

The genes are TRBV28 and TRBJ1-3; D uncertain. The CDR3 is 12 amino acids. CDR1 is MDHEN and CDR2 is SYDVKM in the germline V gene. V was trimmed by 5 bases and J by 4 bases, leaving 6 bases between them. CDR3 nucleotides: TGTGCCAGCAGTCAGAGGGGAAACACCATATATTTT. It encodes CASSQRGNTIYF.

DNA of the CDR3: TGTGCCAGCAGTTACTCGAAAAGTGCGGGCACAGATACGCAGTATTTT. Translated: CASSYSKSAGTDTQYF. V gene TRBV6-2 or TRBV6-3 combines with J gene TRBJ2-3, with D unresolved. The length of the CDR3 is 16 residues. V was trimmed by 0 bases and J by 1 base, leaving 11 bases between them. The V gene's germline CDR1 is MNHEY and CDR2 SVGEGT.

In its sample, this clone was seen a few times. The chain employs TRBV12-5 and TRBJ2-1; D remains unclear. Per germline, CDR1 LGHNT and CDR2 FRNRAP. The CDR3 is made up of 14 amino acids. V was clipped by 1 base and J by 7 bases, with 11 bases between them. The DNA for the CDR3 is TGTGCTAGTGGTTTGGGACTGCGAGGAAATGAGCAGTTCTTC. Translation: CASGLGLRGNEQFF.

The chain couples TRBV7-2 to TRBJ1-5; 11 positions match TRBD1. The CDR3 is 16 amino acids. The V gene end was trimmed by 3 bases and the J gene end by 3 bases; junction bases not matched to a gene: 4. The V gene's germline CDR1 is SGHTA and CDR2 FQGNSA. CDR3 protein: CASSFGDRGNNQPQHF. CDR3 sequence (DNA): TGTGCCAGCAGCTTCGGGGACAGGGGGAACAATCAGCCCCAGCATTTT.

The table lists this clone with a count of one. The gene calls are TRBV7-9 and TRBJ1-1, with D possibly matching TRBD1 (6 bases). Germline CDR1 SEHNR, CDR2 FQNEAQ (reference sequence). The V end was cut by 5 bases, the J end by 8 bases, with 15 bases between. CDR3 length: 13 residues. As DNA, the CDR3 is TGTGCCAGCAGCCGAGAGGCAGGGGAAGAAGCTTTCTTT. Its translation is CASSREAGEEAFF.

With regard to this clone: The identical CDR3 is also encoded by other nucleotide sequences in the sample. The chain joins TRBV9 to TRBJ2-2; D gene ambiguous. This CDR3 spans 13 amino acids. The V end was cut by 0 bases, the J end by 5 bases, with 5 bases between. CDR1 is SGDLS, CDR2 YYNGEE, per germline. The CDR3 protein is CASSVGGTGELFF. As DNA, the CDR3 is TGTGCCAGCAGCGTAGGAGGTACCGGGGAGCTGTTTTTT. The variable domain in full, with the rest retrieved from reference TRBV9 and TRBJ2-2, is DSGVTQTPKHLITATGQRVTLRCSPRSGDLSVYWYQQSLDQGLQFLIQYYNGEERAKGNILERFSAQQFPDLHSELNLSSLELGDSALYFCASSVGGTGELFFGEGSRLTVL.

V usage is TRBV11-2 and J usage is TRBJ2-2; maybe TRBD2 (6 bases). Trimming took 5 bases from V and 2 from J, leaving 18 bases between them. The CDR3 covers 17 residues. Per the germline V gene, CDR1 is SGHAT and CDR2 is FQNNGV. This CDR3 reads CASSNPTASENTGELFF. The CDR3 DNA reads as TGTGCCAGCAGCAACCCCACTGCTAGCGAAAACACCGGGGAGCTGTTTTTT.

This chain links TRBV20-1 with TRBJ1-1; possibly TRBD1 for D (5 bases). There are 11 residues in the CDR3. V was shortened by 6 bases and J by 4 bases, with 9 bases between the two germline ends. Germline lookup yields CDR1 DFQATT and CDR2 SNEGSKA (reference sequence). The CDR3: CSAGGVTEAFF. The CDR3 region has the DNA TGCAGTGCCGGGGGGGTCACTGAAGCTTTCTTT.

The chain combines TRBV19 with TRBJ2-5, with TRBD1 matching over 11 bases. Germline V lookup: CDR1 LNHDA, CDR2 SQIVND (reference sequence). The trim removed 3 bases at V and 1 base at J, leaving 1 base unmatched. The length of the CDR3 is 15 residues. This chain's CDR3 is CASSIGTGGQETQYF. CDR3 nucleotides: TGTGCCAGTAGTATCGGGACAGGGGGCCAAGAGACCCAGTACTTC.

This clone was observed a handful of times. Mismatch with germline at one junction end may stem from a read error. The rearrangement links TRBV2 to TRBJ1-5; D is unclear. Germline V gives CDR1 SNHLY, CDR2 FYNNEI. The length of the CDR3 is 12 residues. This CDR3 reads CASSGSNQPQHF. The CDR3, as DNA: TGTGCCAGCAGTGGGAGCAACCAGCCCCAGCATTTT. The whole variable domain, filled in from reference TRBV2 and TRBJ1-5, reads EPEVTQTPSHQVTQMGQEVILRCVPISNHLYFYWYRQILGQKVEFLVSFYNNEISEKSEIFDDQFSVERPDGSNFTLKIRSTKLEDSAMYFCASSGSNQPQHFGDGTRLSIL.

The genes are TRBV5-4 and TRBJ1-1, with D unclear. Germline V gene lookup returns CDR1 SGHNT and CDR2 YYREEE (reference sequence). V was clipped by 6 bases and J by 0 bases, with 9 bases between them. The CDR3 has 13 residues. CDR3 in amino acids: CASKAGLNTEAFF. CDR3 nucleotide sequence: TGTGCCAGCAAGGCAGGCCTGAACACTGAAGCTTTCTTT.

CDR3 in amino acids: CASSRSGTGGFAEAFF. The CDR3 DNA reads as TGTGCCAGCAGCAGATCCGGGACAGGGGGCTTCGCTGAAGCTTTCTTT. This chain links TRBV21-1 with TRBJ1-1; no check of the table's D call, TRBD1, against the DNA was made. TRBV21-1 is a pseudogene segment. The CDR3 spans 16 residues.

Only one count was recorded for this clone. The chain carries TRBV5-1 and TRBJ1-2, with 7 bases identical to TRBD1. V trimming: 3 bases; J trimming: 7 bases; junction bases outside the gene matches: 9. The CDR3 contains 14 residues. The germline gives CDR1 SGHRS, CDR2 YFSETQ. CDR3 sequence reads: CASSSKGAGLGYTF. In DNA, the CDR3 is TGCGCCAGCAGCTCCAAGGGGGCGGGGCTTGGCTACACCTTC.

The genes are TRBV5-1 and TRBJ2-1; D is possibly TRBD2 (6 bases). V gave up 0 bases and J gave up 2 bases, with 9 bases separating them. Germline CDR1 and CDR2: SGHRS and YFSETQ. This CDR3 has 15 residues. The CDR3 protein is CASSLAGEPYNEQFF. The CDR3 coding sequence is TGCGCCAGCAGCTTGGCGGGAGAGCCCTACAATGAGCAGTTCTTC.

This clone occurred a few times. The chain combines TRBV19 with TRBJ2-3; 7 bases line up with TRBD2. CDR3 length: 14 residues. In germline, CDR1 is LNHDA, CDR2 SQIVND (reference sequence). Germline trimming cut 10 bases from V and 0 bases from J; bases unmatched to any gene: 7. Here the CDR3 reads CATQKRGSTDTQYF. The CDR3 DNA follows: TGTGCCACCCAAAAGCGGGGTAGCACAGATACGCAGTATTTT.